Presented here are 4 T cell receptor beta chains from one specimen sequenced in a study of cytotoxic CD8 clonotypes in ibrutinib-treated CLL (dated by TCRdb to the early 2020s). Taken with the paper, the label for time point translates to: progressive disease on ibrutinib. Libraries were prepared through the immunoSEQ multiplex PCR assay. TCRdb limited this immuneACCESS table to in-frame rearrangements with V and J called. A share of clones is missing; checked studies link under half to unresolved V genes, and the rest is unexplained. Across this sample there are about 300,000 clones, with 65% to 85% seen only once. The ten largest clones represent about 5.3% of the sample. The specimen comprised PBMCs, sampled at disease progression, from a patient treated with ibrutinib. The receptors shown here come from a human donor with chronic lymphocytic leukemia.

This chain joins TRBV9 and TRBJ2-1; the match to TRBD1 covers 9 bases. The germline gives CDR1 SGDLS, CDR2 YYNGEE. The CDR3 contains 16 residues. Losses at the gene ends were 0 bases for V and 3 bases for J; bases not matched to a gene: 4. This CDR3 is CASSVVGTGLYNEQFF. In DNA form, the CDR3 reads TGTGCCAGCAGCGTAGTTGGGACAGGGCTCTACAATGAGCAGTTCTTC.

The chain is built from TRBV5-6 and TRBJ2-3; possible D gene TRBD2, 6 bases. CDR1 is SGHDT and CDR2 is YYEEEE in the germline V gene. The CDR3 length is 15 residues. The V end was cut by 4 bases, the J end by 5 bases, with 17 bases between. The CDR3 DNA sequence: TGTGCCAGCAGCGGACTGCGCGAGGGAGGAGATACGCAGTATTTT. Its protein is CASSGLREGGDTQYF.

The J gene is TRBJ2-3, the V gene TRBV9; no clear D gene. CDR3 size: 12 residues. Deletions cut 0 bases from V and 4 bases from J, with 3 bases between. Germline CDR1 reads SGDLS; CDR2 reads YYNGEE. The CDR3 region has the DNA TGTGCCAGCAGCGTAGCTGCAGATACGCAGTATTTT. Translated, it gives CASSVAADTQYF.

The CDR3 reads CAITTGGHTEAFF. The CDR3 coding sequence is TGTGCCATTACGACAGGGGGACACACTGAAGCTTTCTTT. The V and J genes are TRBV19 and TRBJ1-1; 9 positions agree with TRBD1. V lost 10 bases and J lost 3; bases outside the gene matches: 6. Germline CDR1 is LNHDA and CDR2 is SQIVND (reference sequence). This CDR3 region has 13 residues.